The rows below give T cell receptor beta chains drawn from one sample of a study of shared clonotypes between healthy human individuals. Some clones are missing from TCRdb's copy, which holds only in-frame ones; the method was immunoSEQ multiplex PCR. Of around 2,100,000 clones in the sample, roughly 94% are singletons; the top ten hold approximately 1%. Sequenced material: naive CD8+ T cells sorted from blood. Every receptor here comes from a man between 18 and 29 years old in good health. The CDR3 runs from the conserved cysteine through the conserved F or W. Fields, in order: clone size, J gene, D gene, V gene, CDR3 DNA, CDR3 protein. D genes are given only for firm matches. Clone size is stated in some rows and not others, as once, few, many or a class when expanded.

>NA|TRBJ2-1|TRBD2|TRBV10-2
TGCGCCAGCAGTGCCGCGCCGCCGGGGAGGGACAATGAGCAGTTCTTC
CASSAAPPGRDNEQFF
>NA|TRBJ2-1|NA|TRBV6-5
TGTGCCAGCAGTTACTCGAGCGTAGGTGAGCAGTTCTTC
CASSYSSVGEQFF
>NA|TRBJ2-3|NA|TRBV27
TGTGCCAGCAGTTTATTATCGGACAGAGATTACACAGATACGCAGTATTTT
CASSLLSDRDYTDTQYF
>NA|TRBJ2-7|TRBD1|TRBV5-5
TGTGCCAGCAGCTCCGGACAGGGGGCCTACGAGCAGTACTTC
CASSSGQGAYEQYF
>NA|TRBJ1-6|TRBD1|TRBV6-1
TGTGCCAGCAGTGAGGTGACAGGGGCTCGGGCACCCCTCCACTTT
CASSEVTGARAPLHF
>NA|TRBJ2-4|TRBD2|TRBV5-6
TGTGCCACAGGGGTTAGCGGGGAAAACATTCAGTACTTC
CATGVSGENIQYF
>NA|TRBJ2-7|TRBD2|TRBV5-4
TGTGCCAGCAGCCTGGGCCGGGGCGGGAGCTACGAGCAGTACTTC
CASSLGRGGSYEQYF
>NA|TRBJ2-7|NA|TRBV6-5
TGTGCCAGCAGGGATTACTCCTACGAGCAGTACTTC
CASRDYSYEQYF
>NA|TRBJ1-5|NA|TRBV6-6
TGTGCCAGCAGTTATGACGACGGGCCCGGCAATCAGCCCCAGCATTTT
CASSYDDGPGNQPQHF
>NA|TRBJ2-3|NA|TRBV21-1
TGTGCCAGCAGCAAACGATCACAGGCGAGCACAGATACGCAGTATTTT
CASSKRSQASTDTQYF
>NA|TRBJ2-7|NA|TRBV5-1
TGCGCCAGCAGCTTACCCACGAACACCTACGAGCAGTACTTC
CASSLPTNTYEQYF
>once|TRBJ1-4|NA|TRBV6-1
TGTGCCAGCAGTGACTGGGGGGAGAATGAAAAACTGTTTTTT
CASSDWGENEKLFF
>few|TRBJ1-3|NA|TRBV28
TGTGCCAGCAGTTTCGGAAACACCATATATTTT
CASSFGNTIYF
>once|TRBJ2-1|TRBD1|TRBV27
TGTGCCAGCAGTTTCCTCCCCGGGACAGAAAATGAGCAGTTCTTC
CASSFLPGTENEQFF
>once|TRBJ2-3|NA|TRBV5-1
TGCGCCAGCAGCTTGGTGCAGTCTAGCACAGATACGCAGTATTTT
CASSLVQSSTDTQYF
>NA|TRBJ1-5|NA|TRBV5-4
TGTGCCAGCAGCTCACAGGGCCTGGGGGGCAATCAGCCCCAGCATTTT
CASSSQGLGGNQPQHF
>NA|TRBJ2-2|NA|TRBV5-4
TGTGCCAGCAGCTTCTGGGAGAACACCGGGGAGCTGTTTTTT
CASSFWENTGELFF
>once|TRBJ2-1|TRBD2|TRBV7-3
TGTGCCAGCAGCTTAACTAGCGGGGGCCTCAATGAGCAGTTCTTC
CASSLTSGGLNEQFF
>NA|TRBJ2-5|NA|TRBV11-2
TGTGCCAGCAGCTTAGTACTTCTGGAGACCCAGTACTTC
CASSLVLLETQYF
>NA|TRBJ2-7|NA|TRBV7-6
TGTGCCAGCAGCTTGTGGCCTATGGGGGCCGAGTCCTACGAGCAGTACTTC
CASSLWPMGAESYEQYF
>once|TRBJ2-7|NA|TRBV9
TGTGCCAGCAGCGTAGGTGAGGACGGAGTCACCTACGAGCAGTACTTC
CASSVGEDGVTYEQYF
>NA|TRBJ2-3|TRBD2|TRBV7-9
TGTGCCAGCAGCTTAGTGTTAGCGGGAGTCGGAGATACGCAGTATTTT
CASSLVLAGVGDTQYF
>NA|TRBJ1-1|NA|TRBV7-6
TGTGCCAGCAGCTTAGCGACTTTTGAACAGGGAGCTTTCTTT
CASSLATFEQGAFF